The source of this TCR beta chain is a study of blood T cell repertoires in COVID-19. The CDR3 totals 14 residues. CDR1 is SNHLY, CDR2 FYNNEI, per germline. The V gene end was trimmed by 5 bases and the J gene end by 6 bases; junction bases not matched to a gene: 6. Original data processing: Estimation of nucleated cell counts was performed using reference gene primer amplification. Generated by immunoSEQ multiplex PCR, the TCRdb table keeps only in-frame clones and is missing some. V and J calls and clone size follow that table, whereas D and trimming were derived from the DNA. The sample lists about 230,000 clones, over 80% occurring once.

The origin of this receptor is a woman between 65 and 79 years old with active or convalescent COVID-19. The chain uses TRBV2 and TRBJ2-2; 7 bases fit TRBD2. Sequencing was performed on peripheral blood. The CDR3 reads CASSLTSWAGELFF. Written as DNA, the CDR3 is TGTGCCAGCAGTTTGACTAGCTGGGCCGGGGAGCTGTTTTTT.